This T cell receptor (beta chain) emerged from a study of blood T cell repertoires in COVID-19. Study-level background: Material from acute and convalescent COVID-19 was sourced from the United States, Italy and Spain. PBMCs, B-cell-depleted T cells, or T cells were the source of the cDNA or gDNA that made up the material.

The authors' processing: Amplification of reference gene primers was used by the study to estimate nucleated cell counts. Libraries were prepared by immunoSEQ multiplex PCR; TCRdb keeps only in-frame clonotypes and omits some of them. V and J calls and clone size are given by that table; D and trimming were obtained from the DNA. This sample has about 83,000 clones, with about 83% found just once. The CDR3 runs 14 residues. The V gene end was trimmed by 5 bases and the J gene end by 7 bases; junction bases not matched to a gene: 7. Germline CDR1 and CDR2: MNHEY and SMNVEV (reference sequence). Sequencing used peripheral blood. The sequence was obtained from a man between 60 and 70 years old with acute or convalescent COVID-19. The genes are TRBV27 and TRBJ1-5; 8 positions match TRBD1. CDR3 DNA: TGTGCCAGCAGTCTCGGGACAGGCGGGCAGCCCCAGCATTTT. It translates to CASSLGTGGQPQHF.